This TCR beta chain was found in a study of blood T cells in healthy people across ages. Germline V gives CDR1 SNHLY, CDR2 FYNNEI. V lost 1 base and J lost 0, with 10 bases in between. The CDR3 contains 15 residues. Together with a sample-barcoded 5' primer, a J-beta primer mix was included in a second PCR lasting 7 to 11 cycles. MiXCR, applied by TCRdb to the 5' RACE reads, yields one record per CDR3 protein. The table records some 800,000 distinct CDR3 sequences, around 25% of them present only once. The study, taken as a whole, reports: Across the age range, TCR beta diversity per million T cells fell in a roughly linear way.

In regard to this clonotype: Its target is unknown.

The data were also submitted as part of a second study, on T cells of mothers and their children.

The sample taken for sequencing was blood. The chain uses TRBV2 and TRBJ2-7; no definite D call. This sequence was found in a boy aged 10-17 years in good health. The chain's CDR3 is CASSEGLYLSYEQYV. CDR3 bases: TGTGCCAGCAGTGAAGGACTGTATCTCTCCTACGAGCAGTACGTC.